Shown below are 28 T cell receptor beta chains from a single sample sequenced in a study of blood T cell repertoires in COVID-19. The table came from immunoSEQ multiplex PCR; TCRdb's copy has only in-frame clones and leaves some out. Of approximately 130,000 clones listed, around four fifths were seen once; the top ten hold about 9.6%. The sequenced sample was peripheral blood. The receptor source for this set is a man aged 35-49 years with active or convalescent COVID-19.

This CDR3 reads CASSLDSNTEAFF. CDR3 bases: TGTGCCAGCAGTTTAGACTCGAACACTGAAGCTTTCTTT. This rearrangement joins TRBV12-3 or TRBV12-4 to TRBJ1-1; D is undetermined. Trimming left V 1 base short and J 1 base short, with 4 bases between. CDR3 length: 13 residues.

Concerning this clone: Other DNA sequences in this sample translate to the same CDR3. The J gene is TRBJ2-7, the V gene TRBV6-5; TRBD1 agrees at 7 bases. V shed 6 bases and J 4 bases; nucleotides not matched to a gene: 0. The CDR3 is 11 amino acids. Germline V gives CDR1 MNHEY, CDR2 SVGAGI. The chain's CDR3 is CASRQGYEQYF. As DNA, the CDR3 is TGTGCCAGCAGACAGGGGTACGAGCAGTACTTC.

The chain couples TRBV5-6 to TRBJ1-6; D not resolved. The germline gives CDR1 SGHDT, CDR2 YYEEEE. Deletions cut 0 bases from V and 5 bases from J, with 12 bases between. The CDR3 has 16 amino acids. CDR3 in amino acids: CASSLVGMNNNSPLHF. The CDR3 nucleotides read TGTGCCAGCAGCTTGGTTGGTATGAACAATAATTCACCCCTCCACTTT.

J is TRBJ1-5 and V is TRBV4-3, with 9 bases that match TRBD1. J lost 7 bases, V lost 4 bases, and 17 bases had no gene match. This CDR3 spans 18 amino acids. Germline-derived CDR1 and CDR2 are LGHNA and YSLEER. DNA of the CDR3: TGCGCCAGCAGCCCCGCCTTGGGCGGCGGGGACAGGGCACAGCCCCAGCATTTT. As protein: CASSPALGGGDRAQPQHF.

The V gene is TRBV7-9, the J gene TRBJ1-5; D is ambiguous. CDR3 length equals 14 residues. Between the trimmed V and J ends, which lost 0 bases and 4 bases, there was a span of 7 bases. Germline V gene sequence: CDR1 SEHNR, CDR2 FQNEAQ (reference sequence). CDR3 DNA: TGTGCCAGCAGCTTAGCGGCAGAAAATCAGCCCCAGCATTTT. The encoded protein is CASSLAAENQPQHF.

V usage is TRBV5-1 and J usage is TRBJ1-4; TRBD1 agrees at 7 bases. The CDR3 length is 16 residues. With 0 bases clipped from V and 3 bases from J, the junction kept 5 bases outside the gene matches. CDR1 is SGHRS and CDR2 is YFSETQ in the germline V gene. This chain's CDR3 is CASSLARGTANEKLFF. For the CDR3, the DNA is TGCGCCAGCAGCTTGGCCAGGGGGACGGCTAATGAAAAACTGTTTTTT.

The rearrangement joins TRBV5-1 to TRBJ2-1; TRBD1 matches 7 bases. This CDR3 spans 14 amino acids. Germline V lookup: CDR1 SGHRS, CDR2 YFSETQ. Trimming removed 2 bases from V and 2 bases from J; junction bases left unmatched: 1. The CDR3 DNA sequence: TGCGCCAGCAGCTTCGGGACAGCCTACAATGAGCAGTTCTTC. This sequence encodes CASSFGTAYNEQFF.

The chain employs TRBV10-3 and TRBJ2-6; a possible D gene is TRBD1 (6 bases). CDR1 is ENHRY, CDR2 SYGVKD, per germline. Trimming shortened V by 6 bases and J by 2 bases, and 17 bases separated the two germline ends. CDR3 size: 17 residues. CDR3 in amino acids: CAISPTGTLTGANVLTF. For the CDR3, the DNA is TGTGCCATCAGCCCAACCGGGACATTGACTGGGGCCAACGTCCTGACTTTC.

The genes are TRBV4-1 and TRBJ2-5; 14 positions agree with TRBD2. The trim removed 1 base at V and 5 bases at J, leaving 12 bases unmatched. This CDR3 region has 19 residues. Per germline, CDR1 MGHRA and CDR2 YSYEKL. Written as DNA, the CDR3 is TGCGCCAGCAGCCAAGGAAGCGGGACTAGCGGGGGCCAGAGGGAGACCCAGTACTTC. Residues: CASSQGSGTSGGQRETQYF.

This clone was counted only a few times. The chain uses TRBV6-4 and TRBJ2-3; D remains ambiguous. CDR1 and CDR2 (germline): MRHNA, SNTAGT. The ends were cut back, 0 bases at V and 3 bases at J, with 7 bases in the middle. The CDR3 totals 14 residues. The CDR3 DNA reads TGTGCCAGCAGTGACTCAGGAGAGACAGATACGCAGTATTTT. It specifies CASSDSGETDTQYF.

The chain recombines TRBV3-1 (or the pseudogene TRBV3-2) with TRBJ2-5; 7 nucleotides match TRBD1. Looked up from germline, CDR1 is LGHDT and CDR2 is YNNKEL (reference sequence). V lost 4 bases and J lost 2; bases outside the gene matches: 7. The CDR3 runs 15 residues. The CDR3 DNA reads TGTGCCAGCAGCCGTTCACAGGGGCTGCAAGAGACCCAGTACTTC. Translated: CASSRSQGLQETQYF.

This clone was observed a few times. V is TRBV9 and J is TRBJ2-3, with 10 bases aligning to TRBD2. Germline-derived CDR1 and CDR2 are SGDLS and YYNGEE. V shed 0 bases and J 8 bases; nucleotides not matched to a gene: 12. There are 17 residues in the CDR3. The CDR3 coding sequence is TGTGCCAGCAGCGTAGTCCCCCTAGCGGGGGCGGAAGGTACGCAGTATTTT. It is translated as CASSVVPLAGAEGTQYF.

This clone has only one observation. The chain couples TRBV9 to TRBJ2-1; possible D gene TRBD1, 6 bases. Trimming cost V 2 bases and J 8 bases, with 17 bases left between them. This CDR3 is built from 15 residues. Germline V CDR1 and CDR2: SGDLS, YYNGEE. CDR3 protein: CASSVSRDRMYEQFF. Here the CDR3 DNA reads TGTGCCAGCAGCGTTAGTCGTGACAGGATGTATGAGCAGTTCTTC.

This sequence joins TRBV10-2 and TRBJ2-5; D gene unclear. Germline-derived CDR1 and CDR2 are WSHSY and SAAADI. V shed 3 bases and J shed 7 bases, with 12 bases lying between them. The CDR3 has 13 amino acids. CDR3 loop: CASSDLLIGTQYF. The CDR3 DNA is TGCGCCAGCAGTGACCTACTGATTGGGACCCAGTACTTC.

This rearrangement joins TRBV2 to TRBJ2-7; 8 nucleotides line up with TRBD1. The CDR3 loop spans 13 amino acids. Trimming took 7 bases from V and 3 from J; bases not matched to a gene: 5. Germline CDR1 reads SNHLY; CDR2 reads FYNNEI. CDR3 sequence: CASNTGGLYEQYF. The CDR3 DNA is TGTGCCAGCAACACAGGGGGTCTCTACGAGCAGTACTTC.

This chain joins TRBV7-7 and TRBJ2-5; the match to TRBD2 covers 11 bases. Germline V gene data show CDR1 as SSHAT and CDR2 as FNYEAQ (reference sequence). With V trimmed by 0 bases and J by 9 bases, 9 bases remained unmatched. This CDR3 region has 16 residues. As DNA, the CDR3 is TGTGCCAGCAGCTTAGCACCTAGCGGGGGGCTGGTGGCCCAGTACTTC. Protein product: CASSLAPSGGLVAQYF.

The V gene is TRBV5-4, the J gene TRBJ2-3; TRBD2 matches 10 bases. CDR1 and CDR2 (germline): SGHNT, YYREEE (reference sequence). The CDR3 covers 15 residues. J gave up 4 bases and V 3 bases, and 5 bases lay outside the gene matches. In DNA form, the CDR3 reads TGTGCCAGCAGCTCCCGGACTAGCGGCTCAGATACGCAGTATTTT. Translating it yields CASSSRTSGSDTQYF.

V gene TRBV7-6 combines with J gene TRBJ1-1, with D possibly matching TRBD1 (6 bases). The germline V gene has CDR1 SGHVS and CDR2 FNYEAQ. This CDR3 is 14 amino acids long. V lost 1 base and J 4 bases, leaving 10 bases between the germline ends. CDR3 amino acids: CASSLVEQGTEAFF. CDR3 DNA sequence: TGTGCCAGCAGCTTAGTGGAACAGGGCACTGAAGCTTTCTTT. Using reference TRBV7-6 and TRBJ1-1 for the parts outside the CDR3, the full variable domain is GAGVSQSPRYKVTKRGQDVALRCDPISGHVSLYWYRQALGQGPEFLTYFNYEAQQDKSGLPNDRFSAERPEGSISTLTIQRTEQRDSAMYRCASSLVEQGTEAFFGQGTRLTVV.

CDR3 amino acids: CASSASSGANVLTF. CDR3 coding DNA: TGTGCCAGCAGCGCGAGCTCTGGGGCCAACGTCCTGACTTTC. The chain links TRBV7-9 to TRBJ2-6; D gene unclear. There are 14 residues in the CDR3. Germline assignment: CDR1 SEHNR and CDR2 FQNEAQ (reference sequence). V lost 5 bases to trimming and J lost 0 bases, with 5 bases between them.

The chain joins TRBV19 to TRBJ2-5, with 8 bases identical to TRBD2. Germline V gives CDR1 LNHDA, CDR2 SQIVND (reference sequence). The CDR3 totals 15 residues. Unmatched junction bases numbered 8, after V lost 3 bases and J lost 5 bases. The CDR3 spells CASSIRWRGAETQYF. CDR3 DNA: TGTGCCAGTAGTATCCGTTGGCGGGGGGCTGAGACCCAGTACTTC.

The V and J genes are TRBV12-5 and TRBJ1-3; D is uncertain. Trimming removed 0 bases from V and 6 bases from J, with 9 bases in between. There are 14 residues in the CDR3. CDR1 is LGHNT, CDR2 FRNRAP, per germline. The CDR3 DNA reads TGTGCTAGTGGTTTGGTAAACTTTTTAAACACCATATATTTT. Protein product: CASGLVNFLNTIYF.

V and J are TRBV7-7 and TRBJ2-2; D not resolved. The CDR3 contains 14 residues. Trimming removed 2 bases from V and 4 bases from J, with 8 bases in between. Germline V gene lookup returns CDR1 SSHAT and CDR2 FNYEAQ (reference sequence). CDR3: CASSLYGATGELFF. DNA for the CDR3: TGTGCCAGCAGCTTATACGGAGCCACCGGGGAGCTGTTTTTT.

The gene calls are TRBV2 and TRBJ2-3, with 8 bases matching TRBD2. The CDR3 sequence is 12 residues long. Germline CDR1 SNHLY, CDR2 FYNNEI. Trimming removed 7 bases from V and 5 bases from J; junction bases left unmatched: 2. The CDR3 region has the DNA TGTGCCAGCACGGGAGGGATAGATACGCAGTATTTT. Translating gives CASTGGIDTQYF.

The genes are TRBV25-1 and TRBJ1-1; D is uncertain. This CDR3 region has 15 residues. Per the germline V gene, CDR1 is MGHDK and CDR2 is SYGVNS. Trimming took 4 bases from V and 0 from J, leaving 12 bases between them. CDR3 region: CASSVEASLNTEAFF. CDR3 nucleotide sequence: TGTGCCAGCAGTGTAGAGGCGAGCTTGAACACTGAAGCTTTCTTT.

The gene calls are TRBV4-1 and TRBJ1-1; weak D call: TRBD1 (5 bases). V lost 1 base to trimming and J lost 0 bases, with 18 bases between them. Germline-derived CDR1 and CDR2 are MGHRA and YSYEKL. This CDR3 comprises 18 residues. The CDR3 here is CASSQVEAGTGMNTEAFF. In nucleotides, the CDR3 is TGCGCCAGCAGCCAAGTAGAGGCGGGGACGGGGATGAACACTGAAGCTTTCTTT.

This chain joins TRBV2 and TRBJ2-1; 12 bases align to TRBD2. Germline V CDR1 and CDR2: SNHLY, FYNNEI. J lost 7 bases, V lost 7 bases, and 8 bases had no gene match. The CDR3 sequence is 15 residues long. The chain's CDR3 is CASKLVLAGGNEQFF. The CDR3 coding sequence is TGTGCCAGCAAGCTGGTACTAGCGGGGGGTAATGAGCAGTTCTTC.

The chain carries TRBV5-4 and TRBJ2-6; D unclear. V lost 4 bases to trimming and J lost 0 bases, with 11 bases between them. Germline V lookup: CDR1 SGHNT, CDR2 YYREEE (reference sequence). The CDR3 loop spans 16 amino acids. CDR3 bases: TGTGCCAGCAGCCGTCAATTAGACTCTGGGGCCAACGTCCTGACTTTC. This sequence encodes CASSRQLDSGANVLTF.

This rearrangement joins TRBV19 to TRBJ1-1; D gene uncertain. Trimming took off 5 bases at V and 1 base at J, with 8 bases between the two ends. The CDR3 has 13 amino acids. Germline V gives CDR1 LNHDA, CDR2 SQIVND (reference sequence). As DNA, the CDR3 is TGTGCCAGTAGTGATCAACAGAACACTGAAGCTTTCTTT. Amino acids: CASSDQQNTEAFF.